This TCR beta chain comes out of a study of T cell responses to AZD1222 COVID-19 vaccine. Study-wide results and limits: Spike-specific TCR breadth rose after two AZD1222 doses, and depth rose as well. At baseline, just a handful of AZD1222 recipients tested seropositive. White British donors predominated, females outnumbered males, and clonal diversity was possibly underestimated.

V was clipped by 3 bases and J by 8 bases, with 10 bases between them. This CDR3 region has 12 residues. This clone was counted a single time. Antigen: not known. Assay used: immunoSEQ multiplex PCR; TCRdb lists only in-frame clones, some missing. Of 140,000 to 150,000 clones detected, approximately 89% appear once; the ten largest clones hold approximately 5.2%. The receptor was derived from an adult in good health. The rearrangement uses TRBV12-3 or TRBV12-4 and TRBJ1-2; D is undetermined. This sample comprised peripheral blood, obtained on day 0 of AZD1222 vaccination. CDR3 protein: CASSFWGGGYTF. The CDR3, as DNA: TGTGCCAGCAGTTTTTGGGGTGGCGGCTACACCTTC.